These T cell receptor beta chains were read from a single sample in a study of blood T cell repertoires in COVID-19. Method: immunoSEQ multiplex PCR; TCRdb's copy keeps in-frame clones and lacks some. This sample has approximately 210,000 clones, with more than 75% found just once. Sequenced: PBMCs or T cells enriched from blood (not recorded which). Source of these receptors: a woman aged 45 to 65 with acute COVID-19. CDR3s include the opening cysteine and the closing phenylalanine or tryptophan. The order of the fields is V gene, CDR3 protein.

V: TRBV28
CDR3: CASSLTAGGQPQHF

V: TRBV28
CDR3: CASSSNSGGAKTQYF

V: TRBV19
CDR3: CATHVWGGYNEQFF

V: TRBV9
CDR3: CASSGRAREKLFF

V: TRBV4-3
CDR3: CASSQVLGGGNQPQHF

V: TRBV28
CDR3: CASREGQGSANYGYTF

V: TRBV7-9
CDR3: CASSINYGYTF

V: TRBV5-5
CDR3: CASSYYNEKLFF

V: TRBV7-2
CDR3: CASRTGGAGANVLTF

V: TRBV27
CDR3: CASSFKDRDNEQFF

V: TRBV5-5
CDR3: CASSLRQRTDTQYF

V: TRBV6-5
CDR3: CATIPMSNIGAFF

V: TRBV12-3/TRBV12-4
CDR3: CASSLGTSPEAFF

V: TRBV7-9
CDR3: CASSLWGTGLNTEAFF

V: TRBV19
CDR3: CASSQQGGGQPQHF

V: TRBV4-2
CDR3: CASSQDGTSGERDTQYF

V: TRBV6-1
CDR3: CASSERGINTGYTF

V: TRBV5-1
CDR3: CASSPTGNSNQPQHF

V: TRBV13
CDR3: CASSLGSGSTDTQYF

V: TRBV5-1
CDR3: CASHPTRTGRGTEAFF

V: TRBV28
CDR3: CASREEGGYTF

V: TRBV28
CDR3: CASRRGQVNTGELFF

V: TRBV2
CDR3: CASSGTGGGTIYF

V: TRBV14
CDR3: CASSQGLIAGTGGGETQYF

V: TRBV28
CDR3: CASSLTASGRSTDTQYF

V: TRBV19
CDR3: CASSDKAGATEAFF

V: TRBV12-3/TRBV12-4
CDR3: CASSQQGPYGYTF

V: TRBV6-1
CDR3: CASSDQPGTRIGEAQYF

V: TRBV7-9
CDR3: CASSPQDGSNQPQHF

V: TRBV5-4
CDR3: CASSKQGSTDTQYF

V: TRBV6-5
CDR3: CASSYRGGTNEKLFF

V: TRBV19
CDR3: CATLERGSNTGELFF

V: TRBV6-2/TRBV6-3
CDR3: CASSYTSTSGYTF

V: TRBV3-1/TRBV3-2
CDR3: CASSRGQGNIQYF

V: TRBV5-4
CDR3: CASSGGQGEGGETQYF

V: TRBV2
CDR3: CASTDYRPGANVLTF

V: TRBV6-5
CDR3: CASIGQISGNTIYF

V: TRBV6-2/TRBV6-3
CDR3: CASSYSGLATDTQYF

V: TRBV19
CDR3: CASNPGWGVNTGELFF

V: TRBV14
CDR3: CASSQDRKTSGGRTGELFF

V: TRBV2
CDR3: CASTEQGALNEKLFF

V: TRBV12-3/TRBV12-4
CDR3: CASSLVGGQPQHF

V: TRBV9
CDR3: CASSAQGTNEKLFF

V: TRBV19
CDR3: CASSKAAGGPGSYNEQFF

V: TRBV19
CDR3: CASSLGTSGIPRTDTQYF

V: TRBV19
CDR3: CATSGTGGYSNQPQHF

V: TRBV10-2
CDR3: CASSELAGEGTGELFF

V: TRBV6-1
CDR3: CPSSALREPRQETQYF

V: TRBV11-3
CDR3: CASSPGGASTEAFF

V: TRBV27
CDR3: CASSLSGGDYGYTF

V: TRBV6-7
CDR3: CASSLPLVLSGNTIYF

V: TRBV18
CDR3: CASSPPGGYQETQYF

V: TRBV6-5
CDR3: CASSVRGGEPGAFF

V: TRBV4-1
CDR3: CASSQVRGAAQPQHF